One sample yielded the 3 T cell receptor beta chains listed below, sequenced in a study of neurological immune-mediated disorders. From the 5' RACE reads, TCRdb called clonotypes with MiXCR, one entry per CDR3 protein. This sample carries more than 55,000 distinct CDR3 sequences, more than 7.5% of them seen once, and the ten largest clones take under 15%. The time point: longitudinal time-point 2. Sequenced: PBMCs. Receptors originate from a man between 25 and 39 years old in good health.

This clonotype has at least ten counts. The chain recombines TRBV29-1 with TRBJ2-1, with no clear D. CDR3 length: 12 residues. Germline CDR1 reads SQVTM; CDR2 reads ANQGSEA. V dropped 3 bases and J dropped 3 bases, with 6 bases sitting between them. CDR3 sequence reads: CSVDGNYNEQFF. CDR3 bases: TGCAGCGTTGATGGAAACTACAATGAGCAGTTCTTC.

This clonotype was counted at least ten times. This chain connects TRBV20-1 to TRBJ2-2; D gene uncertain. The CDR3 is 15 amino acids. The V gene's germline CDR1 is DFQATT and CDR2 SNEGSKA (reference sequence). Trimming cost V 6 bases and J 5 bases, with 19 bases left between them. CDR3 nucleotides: TGCAGTGCGCATAGCCCAGCGACCCTGACCGGGGAGCTGTTTTTT. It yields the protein CSAHSPATLTGELFF.

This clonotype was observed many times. CDR3 region: CAIRGEFTGELFF. The CDR3 region has the DNA TGTGCCATACGGGGCGAGTTCACCGGGGAGCTGTTTTTT. The J gene is TRBJ2-2, the V gene TRBV10-3; D is perhaps TRBD1 or TRBD2 (5 bases each). Germline CDR1 ENHRY, CDR2 SYGVKD. CDR3 length equals 13 residues. V lost 9 bases, J lost 4 bases, and 12 bases lay in between.